The 10 T cell receptor beta chains in this list originate from one sample, sequenced in a study of blood T cells in healthy people across ages. Primers used in a second PCR of roughly 6 to 11 cycles were a sample-barcoded 5' primer and a J-beta primer mix. MiXCR was run by TCRdb on the 5' RACE reads, yielding one entry per CDR3 protein. Here the sample spans 800,000 to 950,000 distinct CDR3 sequences, approximately 32% being singletons. The data were also submitted as part of a second study, on T cells of mothers and their children.

Sequencing was carried out using blood. These receptors all stem from a woman between 40 and 55 years old in good health.

The V gene is TRBV28, the J gene TRBJ1-2; no reliable D call. This CDR3 is 14 amino acids long. V was trimmed by 6 bases and J by 1 base, leaving 12 bases between them. Per the germline V gene, CDR1 is MDHEN and CDR2 is SYDVKM. The CDR3 region is CASRLETVNYGYTF. The CDR3 DNA follows: TGTGCCAGCAGGTTGGAGACCGTTAACTATGGCTACACCTTC.

This clonotype came up many times. In DNA, the CDR3 is TGTGCCAGCAGCAAAGCGGGGGACCCCTACGAGCAGTACTTC. Its protein product is CASSKAGDPYEQYF. The rearrangement uses TRBV21-1 and TRBJ2-7; TRBD1 is the table's D call and was not checked against the DNA. TRBV21-1 is a pseudogene locus. This CDR3 has 14 amino acids.

This clonotype was seen only once. The chain links TRBV10-3 to TRBJ1-6; D might be TRBD1 (5 bases). The germline CDR1 and CDR2 sequences are ENHRY and SYGVKD. The CDR3 extends over 15 amino acids. V dropped 6 bases and J dropped 5 bases, with 14 bases sitting between them. The CDR3 DNA follows: TGTGCCATCAGCCAAACCGGGGGAGATAATTCACCCCTCCACTTT. Amino acid sequence: CAISQTGGDNSPLHF.

V gene TRBV20-1 combines with J gene TRBJ2-7; the match to TRBD1 covers 12 bases. The V gene's germline CDR1 is DFQATT and CDR2 SNEGSKA (reference sequence). The CDR3 runs to 16 residues. Trimming cost V 4 bases and J 5 bases; bases outside gene matches: 12. Here the CDR3 DNA reads TGCAGTGCTACCACCGGGACAGGGGGCTTTCGTCACGAGCAGTACTTC. Encoded protein: CSATTGTGGFRHEQYF.

V usage is TRBV11-2 and J usage is TRBJ1-1; D is unclear. V was cut by 0 bases and J by 1 base, with 9 bases left in between. Germline V CDR1 and CDR2: SGHAT, FQNNGV. This CDR3 spans 15 amino acids. This CDR3 reads CASSLDGVGNTEAFF. CDR3 nucleotide sequence: TGTGCCAGCAGCTTAGATGGGGTCGGGAACACTGAAGCTTTCTTT.

This clonotype was seen more than once but under ten times. J is TRBJ1-5 and V is TRBV20-1; D is undetermined. The CDR3 sequence is 16 residues long. The germline V and J ends were trimmed by 4 bases and 4 bases, with 20 bases remaining between them. From germline, CDR1 is DFQATT and CDR2 SNEGSKA (reference sequence). In DNA, the CDR3 is TGCAGTGCTATCGGTCAGATTACTTGGCGTAATCAGCCCCAGCATTTT. Its translation: CSAIGQITWRNQPQHF.

The CDR3 loop is CSVPEGGALSTEAFF. CDR3 bases: TGCAGCGTTCCCGAGGGGGGGGCTTTGAGCACTGAAGCTTTCTTT. The rearrangement uses TRBV29-1 and TRBJ1-1; D may be TRBD1 (6 bases). Trimming took off 5 bases at V and 4 bases at J, with 20 bases between the two ends. The CDR3 covers 15 residues. Germline CDR1 and CDR2: SQVTM and ANQGSEA.

This rearrangement joins TRBV6-1 to TRBJ2-3; tentative D call: TRBD2 (5 bases). Germline V gene lookup returns CDR1 MNHNS and CDR2 SASEGT. This CDR3 contains 12 residues. Trimming cost V 4 bases and J 13 bases, with 15 bases left between them. The CDR3 here is CASSGASPSEYF. CDR3 nucleotide sequence: TGTGCCAGCAGTGGGGCTAGCCCATCGGAGTATTTT.

With regard to this clonotype: A read error may account for a junction end that differs from germline. V is TRBV9 and J is TRBJ2-4; D perhaps matches TRBD2 (6 bases). The J call may be incorrect, as the DNA end agrees better with TRBJ2-5. This CDR3 has 16 residues. CDR1 and CDR2 from the germline V gene are SGDLS and YYNGEE. The CDR3 DNA reads as TGTACCAGCAGCGTAGCTGGAGGACGGGAGCAAGAGACCCAGTACTTC. Its translation is CTSSVAGGREQETQYF.

This chain uses TRBV7-6 with TRBJ2-5, with TRBD2 matching 12 bases. This CDR3 is built from 13 residues. CDR1 and CDR2 from the germline V gene are SGHVS and FNYEAQ. The V and J ends lost 5 bases and 7 bases, in that order; junction bases with no gene match: 2. This chain's CDR3 is CASSPSGGGTQYF. The DNA for the CDR3 is TGTGCCAGCAGCCCTAGCGGGGGGGGGACCCAGTACTTC.